Shown below are 14 T cell receptor beta chains from a single sample sequenced in a study of early T cells in non-severe SARS-CoV-2 infection. Using its own MiXCR run on the 5' RACE reads, TCRdb lists one record per CDR3 protein. The table lists tens of thousands of distinct CDR3 sequences, roughly 14% of them singletons, with roughly 4.3% in the top ten. The sequencing here drew on whole blood, taken at baseline. The receptors here all came from an adult who was a healthcare worker with PCR-confirmed SARS-CoV-2 infection or an uninfected control (not recorded which).

This clonotype was seen a single time. The chain uses TRBV7-6 and TRBJ2-3; no clear D. The CDR3 is made up of 16 amino acids. V lost 3 bases and J lost 0, with 13 bases in between. Germline assignment: CDR1 SGHVS and CDR2 FNYEAQ. CDR3 DNA sequence: TGTGCCAGCAGCTTCACCGCCCCCGGTAGCACAGATACGCAGTATTTT. Protein: CASSFTAPGSTDTQYF.

This clonotype was recorded a few times. The chain combines TRBV4-1 with TRBJ2-7, with a possible D match to TRBD2 (5 bases). This CDR3 contains 13 residues. Trimming shortened V by 4 bases and J by 7 bases, and 14 bases separated the two germline ends. Germline V gene data show CDR1 as MGHRA and CDR2 as YSYEKL. The CDR3 coding sequence is TGCGCCAGCAGCCTAGGCGAGGGCTGGGAGCAGTACTTC. It yields the protein CASSLGEGWEQYF.

This chain links TRBV2 with TRBJ2-3; the match to TRBD1 covers 7 bases. This CDR3 comprises 15 residues. Germline assignment: CDR1 SNHLY and CDR2 FYNNEI. J gave up 2 bases and V 10 bases, and 12 bases lay outside the gene matches. The CDR3 nucleotides are TGTGCCACCTCCTCGAGGCAGGGGGTCACAGATACGCAGTATTTT. This gives the protein CATSSRQGVTDTQYF.

The chain is built from TRBV18 and TRBJ2-7; no firm D call. Germline CDR1 reads KGHSH; CDR2 reads LQKENI. Between the trimmed V and J ends, which lost 4 bases and 2 bases, there was a span of 6 bases. The CDR3 is 12 amino acids. The chain's CDR3 is CASSLQTYEQYF. The CDR3 region has the DNA TGTGCCAGCTCACTCCAGACCTACGAGCAGTACTTC.

This clonotype was picked up a small number of times. The chain joins TRBV7-9 to TRBJ2-7, with D possibly TRBD2 on 5 matching bases. Between the trimmed V and J ends, which lost 5 bases and 0 bases, there was a span of 8 bases. This CDR3 spans 13 amino acids. CDR1 and CDR2 (germline): SEHNR, FQNEAQ (reference sequence). The CDR3 DNA reads TGTGCCAGCAGCCCCGCGGGCTCCTACGAGCAGTACTTC. As protein: CASSPAGSYEQYF.

At least ten counts were recorded for this clonotype. V usage is TRBV28 and J usage is TRBJ2-7; D assignment may be TRBD1 or TRBD2 (5 bases each). The CDR3 is made up of 14 amino acids. The germline gives CDR1 MDHEN, CDR2 SYDVKM. The V end was cut by 6 bases, the J end by 3 bases, with 15 bases between. The DNA for the CDR3 is TGTGCCAGCAGCTTACCCCGAGGGGACTACGAGCAGTACTTC. Protein: CASSLPRGDYEQYF.

The chain recombines TRBV10-2 with TRBJ2-4; 9 nucleotides align to TRBD2. CDR1 WSHSY and CDR2 SAAADI come from the germline V gene. This CDR3 spans 12 amino acids. J lost 6 bases, V lost 6 bases, and 0 bases had no gene match. CDR3 DNA: TGCGCCAGCAGGACTAGCGGAAACATTCAGTACTTC. This sequence encodes CASRTSGNIQYF.

The chain carries TRBV6-6 and TRBJ2-5; 8 bases map to TRBD1. V lost 6 bases, J lost 5 bases, and 14 bases stayed unmatched. Germline CDR1 reads MNHNY; CDR2 reads SVGAGI (reference sequence). CDR3 size: 16 residues. CDR3 coding DNA: TGTGCCAGCAGGCCCTCGACAGGGGAAATTGAGGAGACCCAGTACTTC. It specifies CASRPSTGEIEETQYF.

This chain uses TRBV6-1 with TRBJ2-1; 14 nucleotides align to TRBD2. The germline V gene has CDR1 MNHNS and CDR2 SASEGT. The CDR3 totals 15 residues. The CDR3 bases are TGTACCATCGGGACTAGCGGGGGTTTCTACAATGAGCAGTTCTTC. Encoded protein: CTIGTSGGFYNEQFF.

This clonotype was detected a few times. V usage is TRBV29-1 and J usage is TRBJ1-5; 11 bases agree with TRBD1. Germline V gene sequence: CDR1 SQVTM, CDR2 ANQGSEA. The CDR3 has 15 amino acids. Losses at the gene ends were 6 bases for V and 2 bases for J; bases not matched to a gene: 6. Here the CDR3 DNA reads TGCAGCGTGGACAGGGGGCGCGTCGGCAATCAGCCCCAGCATTTT. Translated: CSVDRGRVGNQPQHF.

This clonotype has a handful of counts. The chain couples TRBV28 to TRBJ1-6; weak D call: TRBD1 (5 bases). Germline V gives CDR1 MDHEN, CDR2 SYDVKM. This CDR3 has 16 amino acids. The ends were cut back, 3 bases at V and 8 bases at J, with 17 bases in the middle. Here the CDR3 DNA reads TGTGCCAGCAGTTTTGTCGGGACCCGATTTGATTCACCCCTCCACTTT. Amino acid sequence: CASSFVGTRFDSPLHF.

This sequence joins TRBV27 and TRBJ2-7; maybe TRBD2 (6 bases). The CDR3 has 15 amino acids. Trimming removed 6 bases from V and 0 bases from J, with 15 bases in between. Germline CDR1 reads MNHEY; CDR2 reads SMNVEV (reference sequence). CDR3 sequence reads: CASSSGLRGSYEQYF. The CDR3 nucleotides read TGTGCCAGCAGCTCGGGACTTCGAGGCTCCTACGAGCAGTACTTC.

There are many counts of this clonotype. The rearrangement uses TRBV5-1 and TRBJ2-2; D is ambiguous. V was pared by 2 bases and J by 5 bases, with 7 bases between. The CDR3 covers 13 residues. Per the germline V gene, CDR1 is SGHRS and CDR2 is YFSETQ. Here the CDR3 reads CASSFKGTGELFF. The CDR3, as DNA: TGCGCCAGCAGCTTTAAGGGTACCGGGGAGCTGTTTTTT.

This clonotype was detected ten times or more. The CDR3 bases are TGCAGTGCTAGAGATCCGGCAGGGGGTAATTCACCCCTCCACTTT. It encodes CSARDPAGGNSPLHF. The chain employs TRBV20-1 and TRBJ1-6, with 7 bases that match TRBD1. CDR3 length equals 15 residues. Germline V CDR1 and CDR2: DFQATT, SNEGSKA (reference sequence). J lost 6 bases, V lost 0 bases, and 5 bases had no gene match.